This T cell receptor (beta chain) was documented in a study of radiation and T cells in renal cell carcinoma. The germline gives CDR1 SGHNT, CDR2 YYREEE (reference sequence). The CDR3 extends over 16 amino acids. Trimming cost V 0 bases and J 2 bases; bases outside gene matches: 5. Points on this clone: Its antigen is currently unknown.

Stated time point: baseline pretreatment blood. Treatment reported: 15 Gy SBRT to primary tumor, nephrectomy 4 weeks later. Radiation-treated patients gave blood at baseline, week 2 and week 4. Clear cell pathology was present in this patient's renal cell carcinoma. Generated by immunoSEQ multiplex PCR, the TCRdb table keeps only in-frame clones and is missing some. The top ten clones hold approximately 22% of a sample with about 140,000 clones, roughly 83% of them seen once. Points from the study as a whole: Top tumor clonotypes rose in blood 2 weeks post-radiation, then contracted. Without pretreatment biopsies, baseline tumor clonotype presence was undetermined.

The chain has TRBV5-4 and TRBJ2-1; 7 nucleotides agree with TRBD2. The sample consisted of blood, taken from a patient whose treatment included radiotherapy and nephrectomy. This receptor was identified in a woman in her 50s with renal cell carcinoma. The CDR3 region has the DNA TGTGCCAGCAGCTTGGGGTCTAGCGGAACCTACAATGAGCAGTTCTTC. Encoded protein: CASSLGSSGTYNEQFF. Looking up the rest from reference TRBV5-4 and TRBJ2-1 gives the full variable domain: ETGVTQSPTHLIKTRGQQVTLRCSSQSGHNTVSWYQQALGQGPQFIFQYYREEENGRGNFPPRFSGLQFPNYSSELNVNALELDDSALYLCASSLGSSGTYNEQFFGPGTRLTVL.